This T cell receptor (beta chain) is from a study of T cell repertoires in cytomegalovirus infection. Across the study: It was recently identified HLA-C-restricted and well-studied HLA-B-restricted CMV epitopes that the study used.

In regard to this clonotype: Its antigen remains unknown.

V was shortened by 6 bases and J by 9 bases, with 15 bases between the two germline ends. Germline values: CDR1 MNHEY, CDR2 SVGEGT. The CDR3 totals 13 residues. TCRdb re-derived calls from the reads in MiXCR, one entry per CDR3 protein. Of under 350,000 distinct CDR3 sequences in the sample, around 20% were seen once. The chain joins TRBV6-2 or TRBV6-3 to TRBJ1-5, with TRBD1 as a possible D gene (5 bases). This specimen consisted of cultured PBMCs, obtained from culture after CMV antigen stimulation. The clonotype comes from a human donor in good health (CMV status not recorded). Some clones in this sample may be carry-over from other donors' samples. CDR3 in DNA: TGTGCCAGCAGAACGGGGGACTCCAGGCCCCAGCATTTT. Translating gives CASRTGDSRPQHF.